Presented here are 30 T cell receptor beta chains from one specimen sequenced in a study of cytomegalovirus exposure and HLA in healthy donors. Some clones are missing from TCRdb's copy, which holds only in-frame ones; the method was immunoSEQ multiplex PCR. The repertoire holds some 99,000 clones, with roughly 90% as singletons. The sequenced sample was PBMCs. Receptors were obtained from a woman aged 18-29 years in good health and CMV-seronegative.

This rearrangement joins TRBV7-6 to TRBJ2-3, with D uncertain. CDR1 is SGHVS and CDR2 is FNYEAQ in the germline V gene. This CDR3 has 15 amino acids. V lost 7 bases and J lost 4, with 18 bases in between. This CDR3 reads CASIPVSTSADTQYF. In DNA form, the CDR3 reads TGTGCCAGCATCCCAGTTAGCACCTCCGCAGATACGCAGTATTTT.

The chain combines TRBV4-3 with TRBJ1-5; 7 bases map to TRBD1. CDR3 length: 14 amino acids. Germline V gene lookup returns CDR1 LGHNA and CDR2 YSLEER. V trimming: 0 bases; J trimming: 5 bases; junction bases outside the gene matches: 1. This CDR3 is CASSQDRGDQPQHF. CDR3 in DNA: TGCGCCAGCAGCCAAGACAGGGGGGATCAGCCCCAGCATTTT.

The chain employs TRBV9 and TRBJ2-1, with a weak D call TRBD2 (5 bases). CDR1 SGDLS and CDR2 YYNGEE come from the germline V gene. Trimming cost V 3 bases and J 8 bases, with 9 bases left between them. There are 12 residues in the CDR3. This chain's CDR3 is CASSGYGDEQFF. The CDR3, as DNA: TGTGCCAGCAGCGGATACGGGGATGAGCAGTTCTTC. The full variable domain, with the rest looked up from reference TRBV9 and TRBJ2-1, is DSGVTQTPKHLITATGQRVTLRCSPRSGDLSVYWYQQSLDQGLQFLIQYYNGEERAKGNILERFSAQQFPDLHSELNLSSLELGDSALYFCASSGYGDEQFFGPGTRLTVL.

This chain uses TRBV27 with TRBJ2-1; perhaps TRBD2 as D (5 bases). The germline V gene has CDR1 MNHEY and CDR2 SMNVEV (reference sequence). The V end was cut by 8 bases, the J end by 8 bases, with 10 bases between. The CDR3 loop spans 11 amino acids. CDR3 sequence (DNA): TGTGCCAGCCAGACTACACATGAGCAGTTCTTC. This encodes CASQTTHEQFF.

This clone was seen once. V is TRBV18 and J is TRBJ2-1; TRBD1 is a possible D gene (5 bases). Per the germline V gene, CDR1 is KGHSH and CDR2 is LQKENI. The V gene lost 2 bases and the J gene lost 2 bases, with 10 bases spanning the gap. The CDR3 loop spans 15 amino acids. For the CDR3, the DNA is TGTGCCAGCTCACCAGTACAGGCGACCTACAATGAGCAGTTCTTC. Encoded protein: CASSPVQATYNEQFF.

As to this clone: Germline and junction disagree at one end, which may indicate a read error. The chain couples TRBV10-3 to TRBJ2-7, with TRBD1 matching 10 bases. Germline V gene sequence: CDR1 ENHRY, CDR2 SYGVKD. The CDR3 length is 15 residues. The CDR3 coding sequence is TGTGCCATCGGTGACCGGGACAGGGGAGGAAACGAGCAGTACTTC. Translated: CAIGDRDRGGNEQYF.

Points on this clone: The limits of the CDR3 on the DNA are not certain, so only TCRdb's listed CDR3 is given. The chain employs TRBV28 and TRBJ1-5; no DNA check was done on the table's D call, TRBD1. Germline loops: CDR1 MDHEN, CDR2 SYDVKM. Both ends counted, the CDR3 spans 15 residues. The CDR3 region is CASTIFGQGNQPQHF.

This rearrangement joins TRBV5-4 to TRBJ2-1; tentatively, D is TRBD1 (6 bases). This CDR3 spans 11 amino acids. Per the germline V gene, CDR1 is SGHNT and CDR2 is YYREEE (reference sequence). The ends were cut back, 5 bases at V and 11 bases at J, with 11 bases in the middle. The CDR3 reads CASSGQTQQFF. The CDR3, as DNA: TGTGCCAGCAGTGGACAGACACAGCAGTTCTTC. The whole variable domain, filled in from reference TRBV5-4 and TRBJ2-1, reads ETGVTQSPTHLIKTRGQQVTLRCSSQSGHNTVSWYQQALGQGPQFIFQYYREEENGRGNFPPRFSGLQFPNYSSELNVNALELDDSALYLCASSGQTQQFFGPGTRLTVL.

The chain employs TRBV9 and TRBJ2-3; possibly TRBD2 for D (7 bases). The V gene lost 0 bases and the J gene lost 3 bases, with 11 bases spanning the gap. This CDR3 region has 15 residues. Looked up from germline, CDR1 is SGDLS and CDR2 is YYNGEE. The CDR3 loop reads CASSVGGRGTDTQYF. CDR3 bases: TGTGCCAGCAGCGTAGGTGGGAGGGGGACAGATACGCAGTATTTT.

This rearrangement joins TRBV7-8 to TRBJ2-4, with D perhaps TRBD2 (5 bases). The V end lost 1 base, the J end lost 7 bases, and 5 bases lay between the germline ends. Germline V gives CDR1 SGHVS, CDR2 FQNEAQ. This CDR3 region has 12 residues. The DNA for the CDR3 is TGTGCCAGCAGCTTAGGCGGGAACATTCAGTACTTC. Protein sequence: CASSLGGNIQYF.

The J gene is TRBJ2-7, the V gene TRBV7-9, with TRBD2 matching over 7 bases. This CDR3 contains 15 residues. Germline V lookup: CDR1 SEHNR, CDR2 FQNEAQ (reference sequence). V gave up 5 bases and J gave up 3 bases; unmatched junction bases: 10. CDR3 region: CASSDPREGGYEQYF. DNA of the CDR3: TGTGCCAGCAGCGACCCCAGGGAGGGCGGCTACGAGCAGTACTTC.

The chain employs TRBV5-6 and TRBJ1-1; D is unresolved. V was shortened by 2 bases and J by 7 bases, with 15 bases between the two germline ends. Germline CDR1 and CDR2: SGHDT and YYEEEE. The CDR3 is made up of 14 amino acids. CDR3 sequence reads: CASSFFVRQFEAFF. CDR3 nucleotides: TGTGCCAGCAGCTTTTTCGTCAGGCAGTTTGAAGCTTTCTTT.

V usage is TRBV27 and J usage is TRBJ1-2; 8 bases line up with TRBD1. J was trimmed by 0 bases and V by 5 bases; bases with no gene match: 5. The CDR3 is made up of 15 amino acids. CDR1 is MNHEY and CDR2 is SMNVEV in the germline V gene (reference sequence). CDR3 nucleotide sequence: TGTGCCAGCAGTCGGACAGGGCTTTCTAACTATGGCTACACCTTC. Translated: CASSRTGLSNYGYTF.

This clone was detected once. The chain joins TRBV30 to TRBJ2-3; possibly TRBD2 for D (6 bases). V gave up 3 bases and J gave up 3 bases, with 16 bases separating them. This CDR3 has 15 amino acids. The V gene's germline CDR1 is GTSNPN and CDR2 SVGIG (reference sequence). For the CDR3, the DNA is TGTGCCTGGAGGACATTAGCGGACTATACAGATACGCAGTATTTT. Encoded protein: CAWRTLADYTDTQYF.

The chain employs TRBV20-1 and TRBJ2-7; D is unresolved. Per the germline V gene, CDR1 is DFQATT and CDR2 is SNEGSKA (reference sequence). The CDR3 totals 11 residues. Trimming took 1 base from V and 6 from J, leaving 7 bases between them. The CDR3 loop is CSARVSVEQYF. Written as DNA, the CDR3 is TGCAGTGCTAGAGTGTCTGTCGAGCAGTACTTC.

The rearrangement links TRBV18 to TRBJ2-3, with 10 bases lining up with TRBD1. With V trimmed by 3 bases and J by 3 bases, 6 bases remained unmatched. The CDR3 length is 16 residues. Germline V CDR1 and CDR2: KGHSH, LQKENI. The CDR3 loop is CASSPRQGAGTDTQYF. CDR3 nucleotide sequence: TGTGCCAGCTCACCGCGACAGGGGGCTGGTACAGATACGCAGTATTTT. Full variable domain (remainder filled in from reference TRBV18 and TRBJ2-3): NAGVMQNPRHLVRRRGQEARLRCSPMKGHSHVYWYRQLPEEGLKFMVYLQKENIIDESGMPKERFSAEFPKEGPSILRIQQVVRGDSAAYFCASSPRQGAGTDTQYFGPGTRLTVL.

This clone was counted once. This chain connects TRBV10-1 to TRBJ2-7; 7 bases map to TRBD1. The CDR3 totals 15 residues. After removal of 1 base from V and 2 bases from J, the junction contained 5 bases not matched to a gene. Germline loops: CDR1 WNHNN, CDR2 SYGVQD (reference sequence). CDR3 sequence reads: CASSELGGATYEQYF. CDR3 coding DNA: TGCGCCAGCAGTGAGTTAGGGGGCGCGACCTACGAGCAGTACTTC.

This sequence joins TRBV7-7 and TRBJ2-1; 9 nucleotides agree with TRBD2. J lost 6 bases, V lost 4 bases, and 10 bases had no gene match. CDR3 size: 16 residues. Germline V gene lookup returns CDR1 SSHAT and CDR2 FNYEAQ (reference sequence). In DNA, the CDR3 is TGTGCCAGCAGCTCGACGTGGCTAGCGGGAACCAATGAGCAGTTCTTC. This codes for CASSSTWLAGTNEQFF.

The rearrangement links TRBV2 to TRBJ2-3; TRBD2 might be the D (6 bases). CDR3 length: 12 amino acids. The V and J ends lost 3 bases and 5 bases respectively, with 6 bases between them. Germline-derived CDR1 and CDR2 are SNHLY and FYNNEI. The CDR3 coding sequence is TGTGCCAGCAGTGAGGGGGGAGATACGCAGTATTTT. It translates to CASSEGGDTQYF.

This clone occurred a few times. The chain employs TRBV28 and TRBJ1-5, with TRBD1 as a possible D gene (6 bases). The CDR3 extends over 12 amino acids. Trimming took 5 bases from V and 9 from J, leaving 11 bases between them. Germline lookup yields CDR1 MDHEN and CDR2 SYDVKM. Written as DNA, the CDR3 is TGTGCCAGCAGTCCCCCCAGGGGGCCCCAGCATTTT. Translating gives CASSPPRGPQHF. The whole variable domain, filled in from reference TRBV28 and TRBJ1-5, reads DVKVTQSSRYLVKRTGEKVFLECVQDMDHENMFWYRQDPGLGLRLIYFSYDVKMKEKGDIPEGYSVSREKKERFSLILESASTNQTSMYLCASSPPRGPQHFGDGTRLSIL.

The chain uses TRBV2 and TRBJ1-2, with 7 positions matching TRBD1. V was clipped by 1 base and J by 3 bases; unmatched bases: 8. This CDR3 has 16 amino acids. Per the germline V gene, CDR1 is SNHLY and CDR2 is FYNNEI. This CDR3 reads CASSEVLRQGDYGYTF. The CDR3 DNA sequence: TGTGCCAGCAGTGAAGTTCTGAGACAGGGAGACTATGGCTACACCTTC.

DNA for the CDR3: TGTGCCAGCAGCCCAAGCGGGGGGGCAGAGACCCAGTACTTC. Translated, it gives CASSPSGGAETQYF. The chain employs TRBV7-2 and TRBJ2-5; TRBD2 agrees at 10 bases. The V segment lost 5 bases and the J segment 4 bases; nucleotides outside the gene matches: 4. The CDR3 has 14 amino acids. From germline, CDR1 is SGHTA and CDR2 FQGNSA.

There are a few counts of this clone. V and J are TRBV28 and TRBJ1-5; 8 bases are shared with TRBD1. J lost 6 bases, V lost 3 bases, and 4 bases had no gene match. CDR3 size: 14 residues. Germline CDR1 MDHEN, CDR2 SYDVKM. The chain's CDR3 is CASSFYRGSQPQHF. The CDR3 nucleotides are TGTGCCAGCAGTTTCTACAGGGGGTCTCAGCCCCAGCATTTT.

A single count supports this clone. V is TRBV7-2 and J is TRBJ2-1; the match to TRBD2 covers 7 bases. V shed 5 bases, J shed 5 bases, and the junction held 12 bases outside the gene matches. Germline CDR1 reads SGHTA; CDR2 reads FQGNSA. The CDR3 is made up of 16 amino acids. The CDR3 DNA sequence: TGTGCCAGCAGCCAACGACTAGCCCTATCCAACAATGAGCAGTTCTTC. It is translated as CASSQRLALSNNEQFF.

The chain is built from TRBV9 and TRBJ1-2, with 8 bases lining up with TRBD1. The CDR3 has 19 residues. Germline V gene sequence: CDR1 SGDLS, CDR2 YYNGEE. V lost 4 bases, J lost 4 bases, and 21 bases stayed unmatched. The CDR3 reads CASSYNPTTGQGDLYGYTF. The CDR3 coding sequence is TGTGCCAGCAGCTACAACCCCACTACCGGACAGGGAGACCTCTATGGCTACACCTTC.

The CDR3 nucleotides are TGCGCCAGCAGCCAAAGCAAGAGCGGGGACGGCGGGGAGCTGTTTTTT. Translated, it gives CASSQSKSGDGGELFF. The chain combines TRBV4-3 with TRBJ2-2; 7 positions match TRBD2. This CDR3 contains 16 residues. V gave up 2 bases and J gave up 7 bases; unmatched junction bases: 10. Germline loops: CDR1 LGHNA, CDR2 YSLEER.

The CDR3 loop is CASSNGPLRGTGANVLTF. The CDR3 DNA sequence: TGTGCCAGCAGCAATGGCCCCCTGCGGGGCACTGGGGCCAACGTCCTGACTTTC. The J gene is TRBJ2-6, the V gene TRBV28; a possible D gene is TRBD2 (6 bases). This CDR3 is 18 amino acids long. CDR1 is MDHEN and CDR2 is SYDVKM in the germline V gene. Trimming shortened V by 6 bases and J by 2 bases, and 20 bases separated the two germline ends.

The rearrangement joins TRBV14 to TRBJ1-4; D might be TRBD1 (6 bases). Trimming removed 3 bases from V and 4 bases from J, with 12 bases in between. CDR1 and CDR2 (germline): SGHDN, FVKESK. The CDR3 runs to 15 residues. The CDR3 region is CASSQFQGLNEKLFF. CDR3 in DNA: TGTGCCAGCAGCCAGTTTCAGGGGCTTAATGAAAAACTGTTTTTT.

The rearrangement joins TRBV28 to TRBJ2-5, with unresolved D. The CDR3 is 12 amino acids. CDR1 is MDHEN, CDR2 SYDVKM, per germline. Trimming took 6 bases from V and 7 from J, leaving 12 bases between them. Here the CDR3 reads CASSLGSRTQYF. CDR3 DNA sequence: TGTGCCAGCAGCCTCGGGTCCCGGACCCAGTACTTC.

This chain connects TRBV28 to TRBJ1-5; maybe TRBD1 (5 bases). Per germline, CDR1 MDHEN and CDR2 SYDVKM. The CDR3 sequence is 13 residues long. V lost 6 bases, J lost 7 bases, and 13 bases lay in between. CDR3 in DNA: TGTGCCAGCAGCTCCGGGGGTAACCAGCCCCAGCATTTT. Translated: CASSSGGNQPQHF.